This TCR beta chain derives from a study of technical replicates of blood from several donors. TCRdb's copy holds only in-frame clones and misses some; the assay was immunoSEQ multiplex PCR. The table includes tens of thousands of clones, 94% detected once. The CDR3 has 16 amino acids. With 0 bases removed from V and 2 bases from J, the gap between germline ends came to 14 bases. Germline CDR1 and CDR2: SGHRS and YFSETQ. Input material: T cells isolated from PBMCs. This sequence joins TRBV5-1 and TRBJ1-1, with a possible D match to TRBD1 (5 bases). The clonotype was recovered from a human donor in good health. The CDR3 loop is CASSLAVTATNTEAFF. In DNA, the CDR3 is TGCGCCAGCAGCTTGGCTGTGACAGCAACAAACACTGAAGCTTTCTTT.